The 11 T cell receptor beta chains presented below share a single source sample, sequenced in a study of T cell responses to AZD1222 COVID-19 vaccine. TCRdb keeps only in-frame clones here, not all; method: immunoSEQ multiplex PCR. Here the sample spans 100,000 to 150,000 clones, roughly 93% being singletons. This sample comprised peripheral blood, obtained 28 days after the second AZD1222 dose. These receptors were collected from an adult who received the AZD1222 COVID-19 vaccine.

V usage is TRBV7-6 and J usage is TRBJ1-3; no definite D call. V lost 8 bases and J 0 bases, leaving 17 bases between the germline ends. CDR1 and CDR2 from the germline V gene are SGHVS and FNYEAQ. There are 16 residues in the CDR3. CDR3 nucleotides: TGTGCCAGCGCTTCCCGCCCCGGGGACTCTGGAAACACCATATATTTT. Translating it yields CASASRPGDSGNTIYF.

V usage is TRBV10-1 and J usage is TRBJ2-3, with 8 bases lining up with TRBD1. J lost 2 bases, V lost 3 bases, and 7 bases had no gene match. The CDR3 consists of 16 residues. The V gene's germline CDR1 is WNHNN and CDR2 SYGVQD (reference sequence). The CDR3 spells CASSEDRDRTTDTQYF. In nucleotides, the CDR3 is TGCGCCAGCAGTGAAGACCGGGACAGGACCACAGATACGCAGTATTTT.

The gene calls are TRBV6-5 and TRBJ1-1; D gene unclear. The germline CDR1 and CDR2 sequences are MNHEY and SVGAGI. V lost 8 bases to trimming and J lost 1 base, with 8 bases between them. This CDR3 comprises 12 residues. The CDR3 nucleotides read TGTGCCAGCGGATTCAAGAACACTGAAGCTTTCTTT. Protein sequence: CASGFKNTEAFF.

V and J are TRBV7-8 and TRBJ1-2; 8 positions agree with TRBD1. With V trimmed by 5 bases and J by 6 bases, 5 bases remained unmatched. The germline gives CDR1 SGHVS, CDR2 FQNEAQ. This CDR3 is 13 amino acids long. CDR3 residues: CASSPRGQDGYTF. In nucleotides, the CDR3 is TGTGCCAGCAGCCCCAGGGGGCAGGATGGCTACACCTTC.

DNA for the CDR3: TGTGCCAGCGCGTTAGCGGCTAATGAGCAGTTCTTC. Encoded protein: CASALAANEQFF. The chain has TRBV3-1 (or the pseudogene TRBV3-2) and TRBJ2-1; possibly TRBD2 for D (6 bases). The CDR3 length is 12 residues. Germline V gives CDR1 LGHDT, CDR2 YNNKEL (reference sequence). The germline V and J ends were trimmed by 8 bases and 7 bases, with 12 bases remaining between them.

This clone has just a few counts. V usage is TRBV7-2 and J usage is TRBJ1-3, with TRBD1 identical over 7 bases. Per the germline V gene, CDR1 is SGHTA and CDR2 is FQGNSA. V shed 2 bases, J shed 4 bases, and the junction held 8 bases outside the gene matches. CDR3 length: 16 amino acids. CDR3 coding DNA: TGTGCCAGCAGCTTAAATCCAGGGGGAATAGGAAACACCATATATTTT. It specifies CASSLNPGGIGNTIYF.

J is TRBJ1-1 and V is TRBV5-1; 8 bases line up with TRBD1. CDR1 and CDR2 from the germline V gene are SGHRS and YFSETQ. J gave up 7 bases and V 4 bases, and 9 bases lay outside the gene matches. The CDR3 totals 14 residues. CDR3 DNA sequence: TGCGCCAGCAGCATAGGACAGGGCGTGCGTGAAGCTTTCTTT. Encoded protein: CASSIGQGVREAFF.

V usage is TRBV29-1 and J usage is TRBJ1-2; D gene uncertain. The CDR3 has 13 amino acids. CDR1 and CDR2 (germline): SQVTM, ANQGSEA. The ends were cut back, 5 bases at V and 4 bases at J, with 14 bases in the middle. The CDR3 sequence: CSVTSRGGYGYTF. CDR3 nucleotides: TGCAGCGTTACCTCTCGGGGTGGCTATGGCTACACCTTC.

This chain uses TRBV28 with TRBJ2-7; 8 bases are a match to TRBD1. This CDR3 has 14 amino acids. Germline CDR1 is MDHEN and CDR2 is SYDVKM. The junction had 8 bases not matched to a gene; V was cut back by 6 bases and J by 4 bases. The CDR3 DNA reads TGTGCCAGCAGCCGTTCCAGGGGGCGGTACGAGCAGTACTTC. Its translation is CASSRSRGRYEQYF.

The chain is built from TRBV5-8 and TRBJ2-7; no clear D gene. The length of the CDR3 is 12 residues. V gave up 1 base and J gave up 11 bases, with 13 bases separating them. CDR1 is SGHTS, CDR2 YDEGEE, per germline. The CDR3 nucleotides are TGTGCCAGCAGCTTGCTAGTGGAAAGGGAGTACTTC. It specifies CASSLLVEREYF.

In this sample, this clone turned up once. V and J are TRBV4-2 and TRBJ2-2; 7 bases line up with TRBD2. Germline CDR1 reads LGHNA; CDR2 reads YNFKEQ. The CDR3 consists of 15 residues. V trimming: 3 bases; J trimming: 2 bases; junction bases outside the gene matches: 3. The CDR3 loop reads CASSQGGSNTGELFF. CDR3 coding DNA: TGTGCCAGCAGCCAGGGCGGGAGTAACACCGGGGAGCTGTTTTTT.